Listed here are 32 T cell receptor beta chains from one sample, sequenced in a study of cytomegalovirus exposure and HLA in healthy donors (dated by TCRdb to about 2017). Library preparation used the immunoSEQ multiplex PCR assay. For the multiplex PCR, a mixture combining 60 forward primers for TCR Vbeta segments and 13 reverse primers for TCR Jbeta segments was used. Here the immuneACCESS table is served through TCRdb, limited to in-frame sequences with V and J called. Missing clones are a known gap in these copies; in checked studies unresolved V genes cover under half, and the rest lacks a known reason. This sample lists 100,000 to 130,000 clones; approximately 74% were detected once. Around 13% of the sample is in the top ten clones. The sequenced material came from PBMCs. These TCRs come from a woman aged 35 to 49 in good health and CMV-seropositive.

This rearrangement joins TRBV5-4 to TRBJ1-2, with 7 positions matching TRBD1. After removal of 4 bases from V and 2 bases from J, the junction contained 8 bases not matched to a gene. The germline V gene encodes CDR1 SGHNT and CDR2 YYREEE (reference sequence). The CDR3 extends over 15 amino acids. The CDR3 region has the DNA TGTGCCAGCAGCCCATCCGGGACAGCAAACTATGGCTACACCTTC. Encoded protein: CASSPSGTANYGYTF.

The chain recombines TRBV5-1 with TRBJ1-2; 8 bases are a match to TRBD1. The CDR3 sequence is 14 residues long. CDR1 SGHRS and CDR2 YFSETQ come from the germline V gene. J gave up 4 bases and V 0 bases, and 2 bases lay outside the gene matches. The CDR3 sequence is CASSLADRAYGYTF. The CDR3 nucleotides read TGCGCCAGCAGCTTGGCGGACAGGGCCTATGGCTACACCTTC.

This chain uses TRBV28 with TRBJ1-5; TRBD1 agrees at 7 bases. Trimming took 5 bases from V and 8 from J; bases not matched to a gene: 9. Looked up from germline, CDR1 is MDHEN and CDR2 is SYDVKM. The CDR3 is 14 residues long. CDR3 residues: CASSAGQSREPQHF. DNA of the CDR3: TGTGCCAGCAGTGCGGGACAGTCAAGGGAGCCCCAGCATTTT.

The rearrangement uses TRBV2 and TRBJ2-7, with 9 bases matching TRBD2. Germline V gives CDR1 SNHLY, CDR2 FYNNEI. V lost 6 bases to trimming and J lost 3 bases; unmatched junction nucleotides: 6. This CDR3 is 14 amino acids long. The CDR3 DNA is TGTGCCAGCAGAAGAGCGGGGGGATACTACGAGCAGTACTTC. This sequence encodes CASRRAGGYYEQYF.

The rearrangement uses TRBV9 and TRBJ1-2; 9 bases agree with TRBD1. The CDR3 spans 17 residues. Germline CDR1 SGDLS, CDR2 YYNGEE. The V and J ends lost 0 bases and 8 bases, in that order; junction bases with no gene match: 14. CDR3 sequence: CASSVGGTGKFSGGYTF. The DNA for the CDR3 is TGTGCCAGCAGCGTAGGGGGGACAGGGAAGTTTTCGGGCGGCTACACCTTC.

The chain joins TRBV6-5 to TRBJ2-3; D perhaps matches TRBD2 (6 bases). Trimming removed 0 bases from V and 2 bases from J, with 12 bases in between. This CDR3 is built from 16 residues. Germline CDR1 reads MNHEY; CDR2 reads SVGAGI. The CDR3 reads CASSYSAGLDTDTQYF. The CDR3 coding sequence is TGTGCCAGCAGTTACTCCGCGGGGTTGGACACAGATACGCAGTATTTT.

This chain connects TRBV7-9 to TRBJ1-2; D is unresolved. The CDR3 extends over 14 amino acids. With 3 bases removed from V and 2 bases from J, the gap between germline ends came to 10 bases. CDR1 and CDR2 from the germline V gene are SEHNR and FQNEAQ (reference sequence). DNA for the CDR3: TGTGCCAGCAGCTTTAGTCAAGCAAACTATGGCTACACCTTC. It specifies CASSFSQANYGYTF.

Only a few counts were recorded for this clone. The chain links TRBV5-6 to TRBJ2-5; no clear D gene. CDR3 length: 13 amino acids. Germline V CDR1 and CDR2: SGHDT, YYEEEE. Between the trimmed V and J ends, which lost 2 bases and 2 bases, there was a span of 7 bases. The CDR3, as DNA: TGTGCCAGCAGCTTTGTGGCACAAGAGACCCAGTACTTC. As protein: CASSFVAQETQYF.

This clone was seen only a few times. The chain is built from TRBV6-5 and TRBJ1-1; D remains unclear. The CDR3 is 15 residues long. V dropped 0 bases and J dropped 1 base, with 9 bases sitting between them. Germline lookup yields CDR1 MNHEY and CDR2 SVGAGI. CDR3 residues: CASSYSTLRNTEAFF. The CDR3 DNA reads as TGTGCCAGCAGTTACTCAACGTTGAGGAACACTGAAGCTTTCTTT.

The chain couples TRBV28 to TRBJ1-6; the D gene is possibly TRBD1 (5 bases). The germline V gene encodes CDR1 MDHEN and CDR2 SYDVKM. CDR3 length: 15 amino acids. V was shortened by 4 bases and J by 5 bases, with 12 bases between the two germline ends. CDR3 amino acids: CASSYSGIDNSPLHF. The CDR3 nucleotides are TGTGCCAGCAGTTATTCAGGGATCGATAATTCACCCCTCCACTTT.

The rearrangement joins TRBV4-3 to TRBJ1-4, with TRBD1 matching 11 bases. Germline V gives CDR1 LGHNA, CDR2 YSLEER. The CDR3 loop spans 16 amino acids. The trim removed 4 bases at V and 8 bases at J, leaving 9 bases unmatched. The CDR3 reads CASSPWGTGGVEKLFF. In nucleotides, the CDR3 is TGCGCCAGCAGCCCTTGGGGGACAGGGGGGGTGGAAAAACTGTTTTTT.

In its sample, this clone was seen a few times. V and J are TRBV19 and TRBJ1-5; tentatively, D is TRBD1 (6 bases). Germline assignment: CDR1 LNHDA and CDR2 SQIVND (reference sequence). The V gene lost 6 bases and the J gene lost 3 bases, with 9 bases spanning the gap. The CDR3 is 13 amino acids. In DNA, the CDR3 is TGTGCCAGTAGCGGACAGTTCAATCAGCCCCAGCATTTT. It yields the protein CASSGQFNQPQHF.

V and J are TRBV2 and TRBJ2-3; perhaps TRBD2 as D (6 bases). With 6 bases removed from V and 1 base from J, the gap between germline ends came to 14 bases. The CDR3 totals 15 residues. CDR1 and CDR2 from the germline V gene are SNHLY and FYNNEI. In DNA, the CDR3 is TGTGCCAGCAGCCGGAGGGTGGTTCGCACAGATACGCAGTATTTT. Translated: CASSRRVVRTDTQYF.

Turning to this clone: Different DNA sequences within this sample yield the same CDR3. The rearrangement joins TRBV7-2 to TRBJ2-7; D not resolved. CDR3 length equals 15 residues. Germline V gene sequence: CDR1 SGHTA, CDR2 FQGNSA. V was trimmed by 4 bases and J by 5 bases, leaving 18 bases between them. CDR3 DNA sequence: TGTGCCAGCAGCTCCGTCTCAGCGTCCCGACACGAGCAGTACTTC. It specifies CASSSVSASRHEQYF.

The rearrangement links TRBV5-5 to TRBJ2-1; tentatively, D is TRBD1 (5 bases). The germline V gene has CDR1 SGHKS and CDR2 YYEKEE (reference sequence). V was clipped by 3 bases and J by 6 bases, with 13 bases between them. The CDR3 has 14 residues. Written as DNA, the CDR3 is TGTGCCAGCAGCTCGGCAGGGATTGCCAATGAGCAGTTCTTC. This sequence encodes CASSSAGIANEQFF.

This rearrangement joins TRBV6-5 to TRBJ2-1, with D tentatively TRBD1 (5 bases). The CDR3 is 16 amino acids. Trimming removed 0 bases from V and 7 bases from J, with 16 bases in between. From germline, CDR1 is MNHEY and CDR2 SVGAGI. This chain's CDR3 is CASSYSSETAENEQFF. CDR3 DNA: TGTGCCAGCAGTTACTCGAGCGAGACAGCAGAAAATGAGCAGTTCTTC.

The gene calls are TRBV6-5 and TRBJ1-2, with 8 bases identical to TRBD1. CDR3 length equals 13 residues. CDR1 and CDR2 (germline): MNHEY, SVGAGI. The trim removed 6 bases at V and 5 bases at J, leaving 5 bases unmatched. CDR3 nucleotide sequence: TGTGCCAGCAGACCCGGACAGGGTTATGGCTACACCTTC. Translating gives CASRPGQGYGYTF.

The J gene is TRBJ1-1, the V gene TRBV10-3, with D hard to call. There are 15 residues in the CDR3. The V and J ends lost 3 bases and 0 bases respectively, with 11 bases between them. CDR1 and CDR2 (germline): ENHRY, SYGVKD. CDR3 nucleotides: TGTGCCATCAGTGATTTTGGCAGGATGAACACTGAAGCTTTCTTT. Protein product: CAISDFGRMNTEAFF.

This clone was counted between two and nine times. The chain combines TRBV2 with TRBJ1-1; TRBD1 matches 7 bases. Germline CDR1 is SNHLY and CDR2 is FYNNEI. CDR3 length: 15 residues. The J segment lost 0 bases and the V segment lost 6 bases, leaving 7 bases of the junction unmatched. Here the CDR3 reads CASSDRELMNTEAFF. CDR3 bases: TGTGCCAGCAGCGACAGGGAACTGATGAACACTGAAGCTTTCTTT.

The chain couples TRBV6-4 to TRBJ2-5, with a possible D match to TRBD2 (6 bases). The CDR3 is 13 residues long. V was shortened by 5 bases and J by 5 bases, with 12 bases between the two germline ends. Germline CDR1 MRHNA, CDR2 SNTAGT. The CDR3 loop reads CASSRDWGETQYF. In DNA, the CDR3 is TGTGCCAGCAGTCGGGACTGGGGGGAGACCCAGTACTTC.

The CDR3 is CASSLAGVAETQYF. CDR3 coding DNA: TGTGCCAGCAGCTTAGCAGGGGTTGCGGAGACCCAGTACTTC. This chain uses TRBV7-2 with TRBJ2-5; a possible D gene is TRBD1 (5 bases). The length of the CDR3 is 14 residues. V lost 0 bases and J 5 bases, leaving 10 bases between the germline ends. Germline CDR1 SGHTA, CDR2 FQGNSA.

Only a few counts were recorded for this clone. The chain carries TRBV19 and TRBJ1-5; 8 positions agree with TRBD1. The V gene end was trimmed by 7 bases and the J gene end by 2 bases; junction bases not matched to a gene: 7. The germline V gene encodes CDR1 LNHDA and CDR2 SQIVND (reference sequence). The CDR3 loop spans 15 amino acids. Here the CDR3 reads CASTPVDRGNQPQHF. CDR3 DNA sequence: TGTGCCAGTACCCCCGTGGACAGGGGCAATCAGCCCCAGCATTTT.

The chain combines TRBV27 with TRBJ1-1; 8 nucleotides line up with TRBD1. Germline lookup yields CDR1 MNHEY and CDR2 SMNVEV (reference sequence). The CDR3 is 14 residues long. The V and J ends lost 5 bases and 5 bases, in that order; junction bases with no gene match: 7. This CDR3 is CASSQGAWGTEAFF. As DNA, the CDR3 is TGTGCCAGCAGTCAGGGGGCTTGGGGGACTGAAGCTTTCTTT.

The V and J genes are TRBV9 and TRBJ1-5, with D hard to call. V dropped 0 bases and J dropped 7 bases, with 11 bases sitting between them. The CDR3 has 14 amino acids. Germline V gene lookup returns CDR1 SGDLS and CDR2 YYNGEE. The CDR3 region has the DNA TGTGCCAGCAGCGTAGACGGGTCGGGGCAGCCCCAGCATTTT. It specifies CASSVDGSGQPQHF.

V gene TRBV10-3 combines with J gene TRBJ2-2; D gene ambiguous. In germline, CDR1 is ENHRY, CDR2 SYGVKD. V was trimmed by 1 base and J by 8 bases, leaving 11 bases between them. The CDR3 has 14 amino acids. The CDR3 reads CAISELTLSGELFF. CDR3 coding DNA: TGTGCCATCAGTGAGTTAACTTTATCGGGGGAGCTGTTTTTT.

The V gene is TRBV5-1, the J gene TRBJ2-7, with 7 bases that match TRBD2. The CDR3 is made up of 15 amino acids. The V and J ends lost 0 bases and 3 bases, in that order; junction bases with no gene match: 6. Per the germline V gene, CDR1 is SGHRS and CDR2 is YFSETQ. For the CDR3, the DNA is TGCGCCAGCAGCTTGGGGGCGGGGGAACGCTACGAGCAGTACTTC. Its protein is CASSLGAGERYEQYF.

The chain carries TRBV30 and TRBJ2-5; 8 positions agree with TRBD2. Germline V gene lookup returns CDR1 GTSNPN and CDR2 SVGIG (reference sequence). V was clipped by 0 bases and J by 5 bases; unmatched bases: 8. The CDR3 totals 15 residues. CDR3: CAWSVIGGARETQYF. CDR3 in DNA: TGTGCCTGGAGTGTAATCGGGGGGGCGCGGGAGACCCAGTACTTC.

The chain couples TRBV5-4 to TRBJ2-2; TRBD2 agrees at 14 bases. V gave up 2 bases and J gave up 7 bases; unmatched junction bases: 10. CDR1 and CDR2 from the germline V gene are SGHNT and YYREEE (reference sequence). The CDR3 has 18 residues. In DNA form, the CDR3 reads TGTGCCAGCAGCTTTGGACTAGCGGGGGGTCGGGCGGTCGGGGAGCTGTTTTTT. Protein product: CASSFGLAGGRAVGELFF.

The chain joins TRBV5-1 to TRBJ2-3; tentatively, D is TRBD1 (6 bases). Germline CDR1 reads SGHRS; CDR2 reads YFSETQ. This CDR3 is built from 18 residues. V gave up 0 bases and J gave up 5 bases, with 22 bases separating them. The CDR3 here is CASSLALGHTLAGDTQYF. In DNA, the CDR3 is TGCGCCAGCAGCTTGGCGCTGGGACATACGTTAGCAGGAGATACGCAGTATTTT. Drawing the rest from reference TRBV5-1 and TRBJ2-3, the complete variable domain is KAGVTQTPRYLIKTRGQQVTLSCSPISGHRSVSWYQQTPGQGLQFLFEYFSETQRNKGNFPGRFSGRQFSNSRSEMNVSTLELGDSALYLCASSLALGHTLAGDTQYFGPGTRLTVL.

This chain uses TRBV30 with TRBJ2-1, with 7 nucleotides matching TRBD1. V was pared by 3 bases and J by 4 bases, with 6 bases of the junction left unmatched. The germline V gene encodes CDR1 GTSNPN and CDR2 SVGIG (reference sequence). The length of the CDR3 is 14 residues. CDR3 in DNA: TGTGCCTGGAGCCTCGGGACAGCTTACAATGAGCAGTTCTTC. Protein sequence: CAWSLGTAYNEQFF.

J is TRBJ2-1 and V is TRBV2, with 9 bases fitting TRBD2. Germline-derived CDR1 and CDR2 are SNHLY and FYNNEI. V trimming: 7 bases; J trimming: 6 bases; junction bases outside the gene matches: 7. This CDR3 has 14 amino acids. This CDR3 is CASNERAGGNEQFF. The CDR3 DNA follows: TGTGCCAGCAACGAGAGAGCGGGGGGCAATGAGCAGTTCTTC. Full variable domain (missing parts from reference TRBV2 and TRBJ2-1): EPEVTQTPSHQVTQMGQEVILRCVPISNHLYFYWYRQILGQKVEFLVSFYNNEISEKSEIFDDQFSVERPDGSNFTLKIRSTKLEDSAMYFCASNERAGGNEQFFGPGTRLTVL.

This clone has a handful of counts. The rearrangement links TRBV7-6 to TRBJ1-2; 9 bases align to TRBD1. Germline V CDR1 and CDR2: SGHVS, FNYEAQ. CDR3 length: 14 residues. Trimming at V came to 6 bases and at J to 7 bases, leaving 9 bases not matched to a gene. The CDR3 is CASSLSQGAFGYTF. CDR3 coding DNA: TGTGCCAGCAGTCTTTCACAGGGGGCCTTTGGCTACACCTTC.